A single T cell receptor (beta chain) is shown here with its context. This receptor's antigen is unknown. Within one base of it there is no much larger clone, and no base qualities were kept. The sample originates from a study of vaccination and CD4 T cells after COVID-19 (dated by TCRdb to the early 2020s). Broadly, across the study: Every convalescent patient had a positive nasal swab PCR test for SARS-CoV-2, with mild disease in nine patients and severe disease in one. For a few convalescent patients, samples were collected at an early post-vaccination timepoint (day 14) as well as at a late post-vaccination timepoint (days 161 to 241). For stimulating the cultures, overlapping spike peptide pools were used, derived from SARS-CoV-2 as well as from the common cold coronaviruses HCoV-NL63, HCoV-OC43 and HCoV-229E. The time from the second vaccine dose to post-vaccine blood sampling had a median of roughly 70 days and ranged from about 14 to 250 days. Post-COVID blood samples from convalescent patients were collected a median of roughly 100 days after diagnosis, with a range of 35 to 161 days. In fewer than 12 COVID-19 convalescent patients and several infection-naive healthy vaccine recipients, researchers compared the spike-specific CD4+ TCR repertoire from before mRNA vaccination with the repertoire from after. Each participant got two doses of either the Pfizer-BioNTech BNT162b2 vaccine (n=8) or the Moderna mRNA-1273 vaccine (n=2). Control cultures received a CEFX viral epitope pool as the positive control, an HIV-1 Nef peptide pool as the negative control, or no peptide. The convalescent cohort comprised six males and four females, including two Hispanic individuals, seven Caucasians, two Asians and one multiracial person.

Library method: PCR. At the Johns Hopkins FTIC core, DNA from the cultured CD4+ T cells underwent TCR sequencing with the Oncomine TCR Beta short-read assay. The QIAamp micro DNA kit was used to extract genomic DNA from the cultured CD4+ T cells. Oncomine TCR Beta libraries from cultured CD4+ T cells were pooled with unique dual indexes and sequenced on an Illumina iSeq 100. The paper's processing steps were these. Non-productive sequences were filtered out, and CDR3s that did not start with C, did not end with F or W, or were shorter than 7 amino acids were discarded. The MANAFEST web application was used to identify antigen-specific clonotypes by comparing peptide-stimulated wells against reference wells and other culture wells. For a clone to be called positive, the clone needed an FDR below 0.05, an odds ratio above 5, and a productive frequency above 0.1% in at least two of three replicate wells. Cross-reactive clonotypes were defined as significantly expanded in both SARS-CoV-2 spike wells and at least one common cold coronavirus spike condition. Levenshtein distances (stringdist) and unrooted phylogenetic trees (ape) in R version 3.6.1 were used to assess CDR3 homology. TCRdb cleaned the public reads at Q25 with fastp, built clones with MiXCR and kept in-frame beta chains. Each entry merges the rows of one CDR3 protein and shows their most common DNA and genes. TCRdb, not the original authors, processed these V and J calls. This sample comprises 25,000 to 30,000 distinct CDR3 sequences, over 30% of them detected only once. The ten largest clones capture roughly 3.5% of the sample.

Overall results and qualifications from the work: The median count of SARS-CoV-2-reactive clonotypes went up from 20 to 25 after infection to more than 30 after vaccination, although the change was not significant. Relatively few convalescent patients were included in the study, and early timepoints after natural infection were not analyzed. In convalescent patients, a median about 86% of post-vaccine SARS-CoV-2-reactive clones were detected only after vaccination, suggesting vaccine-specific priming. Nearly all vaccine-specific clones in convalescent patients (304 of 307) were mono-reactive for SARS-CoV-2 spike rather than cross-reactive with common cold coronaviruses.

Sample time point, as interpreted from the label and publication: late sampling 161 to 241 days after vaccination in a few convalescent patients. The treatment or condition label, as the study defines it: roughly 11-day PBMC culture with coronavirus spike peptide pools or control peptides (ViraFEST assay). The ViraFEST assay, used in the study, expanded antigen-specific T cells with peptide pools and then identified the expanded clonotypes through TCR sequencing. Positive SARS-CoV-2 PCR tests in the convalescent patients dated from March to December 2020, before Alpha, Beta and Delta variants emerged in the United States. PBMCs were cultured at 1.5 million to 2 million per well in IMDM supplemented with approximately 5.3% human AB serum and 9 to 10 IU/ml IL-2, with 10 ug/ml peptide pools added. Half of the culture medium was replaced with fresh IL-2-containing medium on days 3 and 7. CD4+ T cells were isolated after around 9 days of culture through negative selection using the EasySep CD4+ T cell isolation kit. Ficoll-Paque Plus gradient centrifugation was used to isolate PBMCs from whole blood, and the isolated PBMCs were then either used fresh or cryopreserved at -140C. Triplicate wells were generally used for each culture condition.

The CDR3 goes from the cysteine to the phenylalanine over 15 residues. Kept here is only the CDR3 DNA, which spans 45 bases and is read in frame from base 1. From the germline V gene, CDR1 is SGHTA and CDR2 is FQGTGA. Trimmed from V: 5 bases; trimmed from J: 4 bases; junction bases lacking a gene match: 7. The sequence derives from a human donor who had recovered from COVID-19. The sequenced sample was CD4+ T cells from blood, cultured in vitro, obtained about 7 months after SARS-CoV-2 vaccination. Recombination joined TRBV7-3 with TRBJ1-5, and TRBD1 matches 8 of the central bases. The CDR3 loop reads CASSPRQGKNQPQHF. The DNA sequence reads TGTGCCAGCAGCCCCAGACAGGGGAAGAATCAGCCCCAGCATTTT.